This entry lists 15 T cell receptor beta chains sequenced from one sample in a study of cytomegalovirus exposure and HLA in healthy donors. Use of 60 Vbeta and 13 Jbeta primers characterized the PCR. This table comes from immunoSEQ multiplex PCR, and its TCRdb copy is limited to in-frame clones, with some not included. The table records 150,000 to 200,000 clones, around four fifths of them present only once. The sequenced sample was PBMCs. These receptor sequences come from a female donor in good health and CMV-seronegative.

J is TRBJ1-2 and V is TRBV27, with 7 bases that match TRBD1. CDR1 and CDR2 from the germline V gene are MNHEY and SMNVEV (reference sequence). Germline trimming cut 3 bases from V and 6 bases from J; bases unmatched to any gene: 10. The CDR3 extends over 15 amino acids. CDR3 protein: CASSLTGKSLNGYTF. The CDR3 DNA reads as TGTGCCAGCAGTTTGACAGGGAAATCACTAAATGGCTACACCTTC.

J is TRBJ2-7 and V is TRBV6-1, with D possibly matching TRBD1 (6 bases). The V gene's germline CDR1 is MNHNS and CDR2 SASEGT. V lost 8 bases to trimming and J lost 3 bases, with 17 bases between them. This CDR3 is built from 14 residues. The CDR3 coding sequence is TGTGCCAGCGCTCTTGAGGACAGCCACTACGAGCAGTACTTC. It yields the protein CASALEDSHYEQYF.

The chain couples TRBV5-3 to TRBJ2-3; no definite D call. TRBV5-3 is designated an ORF whose function remains uncertain. This CDR3 has 17 amino acids. V gave up 0 bases and J gave up 2 bases, with 16 bases separating them. The CDR3 spells CARSLEAFERSTDTQYF. The CDR3, as DNA: TGTGCCAGAAGCTTGGAGGCGTTTGAGCGCTCCACAGATACGCAGTATTTT.

The J gene is TRBJ2-3, the V gene TRBV5-1; 10 nucleotides align to TRBD1. V lost 0 bases and J lost 1; bases outside the gene matches: 2. CDR1 SGHRS and CDR2 YFSETQ come from the germline V gene. This CDR3 comprises 16 residues. The CDR3 bases are TGCGCCAGCAGCTTGGATGGGACAGGGGGCACAGATACGCAGTATTTT. Its protein is CASSLDGTGGTDTQYF.

The genes are TRBV7-2 and TRBJ2-1; 7 nucleotides line up with TRBD2. The CDR3 covers 14 residues. The V gene end was trimmed by 10 bases and the J gene end by 4 bases; junction bases not matched to a gene: 10. Germline CDR1 reads SGHTA; CDR2 reads FQGNSA. The CDR3, as DNA: TGTGCCATCCGAGGTAGCGGGTTTTACAATGAGCAGTTCTTC. Protein sequence: CAIRGSGFYNEQFF.

The genes are TRBV9 and TRBJ2-7, with 11 bases identical to TRBD2. Germline CDR1 is SGDLS and CDR2 is YYNGEE. V was pared by 3 bases and J by 1 base, with 3 bases of the junction left unmatched. The CDR3 consists of 15 residues. The CDR3 sequence is CASSEGLAESYEQYF. The DNA for the CDR3 is TGTGCCAGCAGCGAGGGACTAGCGGAATCCTACGAGCAGTACTTC.

This chain links TRBV2 with TRBJ2-7; maybe TRBD2 (8 bases). Trimming shortened V by 2 bases and J by 2 bases, and 16 bases separated the two germline ends. Germline V gene lookup returns CDR1 SNHLY and CDR2 FYNNEI. This CDR3 comprises 16 residues. CDR3 DNA: TGTGCCAGCAGTGAACTGACAGGGACTAGGGCCTACGAGCAGTACTTC. This gives the protein CASSELTGTRAYEQYF.

V and J are TRBV11-2 and TRBJ1-2, with D hard to call. Trimming cost V 5 bases and J 4 bases, with 20 bases left between them. The CDR3 sequence is 16 residues long. The germline CDR1 and CDR2 sequences are SGHAT and FQNNGV. The CDR3 sequence: CASSPTAGNIGYGYTF. In nucleotides, the CDR3 is TGTGCCAGCAGCCCTACAGCCGGGAATATTGGCTATGGCTACACCTTC.

The genes are TRBV4-3 and TRBJ2-1; 8 bases agree with TRBD2. The V gene end was trimmed by 0 bases and the J gene end by 8 bases; junction bases not matched to a gene: 15. Germline V lookup: CDR1 LGHNA, CDR2 YSLEER. This CDR3 has 18 amino acids. Here the CDR3 reads CASSQDPRGGLGLHEQFF. The CDR3, as DNA: TGCGCCAGCAGCCAAGATCCCCGGGGGGGCCTAGGTTTGCATGAGCAGTTCTTC.

This rearrangement joins TRBV2 to TRBJ2-5; no clear D gene. Near its end, the DNA agrees better with TRBJ2-7, so the J call may be wrong. The CDR3 runs to 10 residues. Germline assignment: CDR1 SNHLY and CDR2 FYNNEI. CDR3 DNA sequence: TGTGCCGTCGCTTCCTACGAGCAGTACTTC. Translating it yields CAVASYEQYF.

This clone has just one count. The chain combines TRBV7-3 with TRBJ1-1; the D is unclear. The germline V gene encodes CDR1 SGHTA and CDR2 FQGTGA. This CDR3 region has 13 residues. V lost 3 bases to trimming and J lost 5 bases, with 10 bases between them. The CDR3 bases are TGTGCCAGCAGCTTGAGGGAGGGTACTGAAGCTTTCTTT. It specifies CASSLREGTEAFF. The full variable domain, completed using reference TRBV7-3 and TRBJ1-1, is GAGVSQTPSNKVTEKGKYVELRCDPISGHTALYWYRQSLGQGPEFLIYFQGTGAADDSGLPNDRFFAVRPEGSVSTLKIQRTERGDSAVYLCASSLREGTEAFFGQGTRLTVV.

The CDR3 reads CASSVALYEQYF. CDR3 coding DNA: TGTGCCAGCAGCGTTGCGCTCTACGAGCAGTACTTC. The chain is built from TRBV7-9 and TRBJ2-7; D remains ambiguous. The CDR3 is made up of 12 amino acids. The germline V gene encodes CDR1 SEHNR and CDR2 FQNEAQ (reference sequence). Trimming cost V 5 bases and J 3 bases, with 8 bases left between them.

This chain connects TRBV27 to TRBJ1-2; 9 bases are a match to TRBD1. V lost 0 bases and J lost 4; bases outside the gene matches: 6. Looked up from germline, CDR1 is MNHEY and CDR2 is SMNVEV (reference sequence). The CDR3 is 16 residues long. This chain's CDR3 is CASSLSRDRVGYGYTF. DNA for the CDR3: TGTGCCAGCAGTTTATCGAGGGACAGGGTAGGCTATGGCTACACCTTC.

The gene calls are TRBV18 and TRBJ1-1; TRBD1 matches 8 bases. The germline CDR1 and CDR2 sequences are KGHSH and LQKENI. Trimming at V came to 5 bases and at J to 4 bases, leaving 9 bases not matched to a gene. The CDR3 length is 15 residues. CDR3 region: CASSGQGPPTTEAFF. DNA of the CDR3: TGTGCCAGCTCAGGACAGGGACCGCCTACCACTGAAGCTTTCTTT.

The chain links TRBV2 to TRBJ1-4, with TRBD1 matching over 7 bases. Germline V lookup: CDR1 SNHLY, CDR2 FYNNEI. The junction had 6 bases not matched to a gene; V was cut back by 6 bases and J by 5 bases. The CDR3 is made up of 14 amino acids. CDR3 region: CASRGDSQNEKLFF. CDR3 DNA sequence: TGTGCCAGCAGGGGGGACAGTCAAAATGAAAAACTGTTTTTT.